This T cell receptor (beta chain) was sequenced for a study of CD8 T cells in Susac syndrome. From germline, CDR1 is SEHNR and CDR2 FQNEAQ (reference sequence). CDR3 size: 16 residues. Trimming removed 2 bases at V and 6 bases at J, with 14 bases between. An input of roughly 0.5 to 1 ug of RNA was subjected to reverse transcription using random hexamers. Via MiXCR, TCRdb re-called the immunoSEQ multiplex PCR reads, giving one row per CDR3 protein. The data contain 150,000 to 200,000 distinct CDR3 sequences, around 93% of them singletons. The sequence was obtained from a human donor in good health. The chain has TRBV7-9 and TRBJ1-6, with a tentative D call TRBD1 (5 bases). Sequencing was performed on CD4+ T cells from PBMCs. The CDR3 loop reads CASSLSGGGRNSPLHF. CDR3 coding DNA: TGTGCCAGCAGCTTATCGGGGGGGGGTCGTAATTCACCCCTCCACTTT.